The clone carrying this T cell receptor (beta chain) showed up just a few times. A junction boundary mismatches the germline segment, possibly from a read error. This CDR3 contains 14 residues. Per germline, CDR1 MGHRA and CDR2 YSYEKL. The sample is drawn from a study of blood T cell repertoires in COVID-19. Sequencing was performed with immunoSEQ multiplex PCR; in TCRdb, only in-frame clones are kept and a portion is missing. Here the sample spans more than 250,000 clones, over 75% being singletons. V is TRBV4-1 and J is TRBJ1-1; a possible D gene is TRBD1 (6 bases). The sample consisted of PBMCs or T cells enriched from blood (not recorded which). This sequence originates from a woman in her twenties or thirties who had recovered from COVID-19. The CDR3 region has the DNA TGCGCCAGCAGCCCCCTCCTGGGGGACACCGAAGCTTTCTTT. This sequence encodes CASSPLLGDTEAFF.